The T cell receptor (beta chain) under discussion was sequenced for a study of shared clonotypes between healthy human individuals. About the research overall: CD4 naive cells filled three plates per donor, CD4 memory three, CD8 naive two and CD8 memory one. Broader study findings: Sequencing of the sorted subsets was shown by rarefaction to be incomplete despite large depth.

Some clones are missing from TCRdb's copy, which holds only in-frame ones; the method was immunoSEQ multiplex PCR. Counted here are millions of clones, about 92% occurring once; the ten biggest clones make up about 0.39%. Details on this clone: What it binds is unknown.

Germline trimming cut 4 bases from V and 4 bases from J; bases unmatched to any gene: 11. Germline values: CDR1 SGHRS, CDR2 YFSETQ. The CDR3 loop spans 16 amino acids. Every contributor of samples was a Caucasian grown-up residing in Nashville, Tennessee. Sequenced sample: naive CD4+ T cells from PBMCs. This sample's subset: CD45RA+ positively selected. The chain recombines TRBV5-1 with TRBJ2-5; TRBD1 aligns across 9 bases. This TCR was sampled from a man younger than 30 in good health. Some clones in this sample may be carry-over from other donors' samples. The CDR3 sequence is CASSPGTGSFGETQYF. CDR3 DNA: TGCGCCAGCAGCCCCGGGACAGGGAGTTTCGGAGAGACCCAGTACTTC.